This T cell receptor beta chain was sequenced during a study of T cell repertoires in cytomegalovirus infection. MiXCR was run by TCRdb on the reads, yielding one entry per CDR3 protein. The profile shows nearly 70,000 distinct CDR3 sequences, 20% to 25% of them singletons. Study results and limitations: In two of eight donors, the top clonotype was HLA-C-restricted CMV-specific.

Notes on this clonotype: Its antigen remains unidentified.

V lost 4 bases to trimming and J lost 2 bases, with 15 bases between them. The CDR3 has 15 amino acids. The germline V gene encodes CDR1 SGHTA and CDR2 FQGNSA. The TCR sequence derives from a human donor in good health (CMV status not recorded). Some clones in this sample may be carry-over from other donors' samples. What was sequenced was PBMCs, sequenced either directly or after in vitro stimulation (not recorded which). The rearrangement links TRBV7-2 to TRBJ2-7, with D possibly TRBD1 on 6 matching bases. The CDR3, as DNA: TGTGCCAGCAGCTCATCGTGGACAGCTGCCTACGAGCAGTACTTC. Encoded protein: CASSSSWTAAYEQYF.